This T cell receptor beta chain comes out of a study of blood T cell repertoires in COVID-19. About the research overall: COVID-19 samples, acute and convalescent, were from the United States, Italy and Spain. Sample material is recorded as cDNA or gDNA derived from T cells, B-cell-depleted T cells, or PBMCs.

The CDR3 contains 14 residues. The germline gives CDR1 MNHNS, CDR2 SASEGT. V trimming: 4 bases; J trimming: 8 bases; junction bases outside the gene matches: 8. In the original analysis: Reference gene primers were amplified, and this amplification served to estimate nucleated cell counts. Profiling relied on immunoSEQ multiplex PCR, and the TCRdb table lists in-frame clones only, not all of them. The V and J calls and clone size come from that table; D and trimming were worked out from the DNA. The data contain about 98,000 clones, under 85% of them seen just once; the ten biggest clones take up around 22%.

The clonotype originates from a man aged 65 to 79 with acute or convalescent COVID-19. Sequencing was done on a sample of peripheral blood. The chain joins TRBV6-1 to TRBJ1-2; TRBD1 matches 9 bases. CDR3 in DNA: TGTGCCAGCAGTGGGACCGGGACAGGGTTCGGCTACACCTTC. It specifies CASSGTGTGFGYTF.